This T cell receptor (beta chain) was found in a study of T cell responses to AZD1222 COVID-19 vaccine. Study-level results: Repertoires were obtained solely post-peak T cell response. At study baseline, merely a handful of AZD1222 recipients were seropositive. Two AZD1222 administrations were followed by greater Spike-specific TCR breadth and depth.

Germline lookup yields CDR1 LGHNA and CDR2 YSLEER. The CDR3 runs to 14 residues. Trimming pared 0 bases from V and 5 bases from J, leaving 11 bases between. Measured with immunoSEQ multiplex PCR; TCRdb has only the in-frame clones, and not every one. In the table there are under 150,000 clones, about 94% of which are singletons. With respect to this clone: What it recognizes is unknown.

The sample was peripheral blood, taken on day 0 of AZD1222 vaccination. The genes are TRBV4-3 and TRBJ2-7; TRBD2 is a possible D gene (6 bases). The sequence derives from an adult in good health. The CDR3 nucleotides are TGCGCCAGCAGCCAAGATGGGGGGTGGGACGAGCAGTACTTC. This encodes CASSQDGGWDEQYF.